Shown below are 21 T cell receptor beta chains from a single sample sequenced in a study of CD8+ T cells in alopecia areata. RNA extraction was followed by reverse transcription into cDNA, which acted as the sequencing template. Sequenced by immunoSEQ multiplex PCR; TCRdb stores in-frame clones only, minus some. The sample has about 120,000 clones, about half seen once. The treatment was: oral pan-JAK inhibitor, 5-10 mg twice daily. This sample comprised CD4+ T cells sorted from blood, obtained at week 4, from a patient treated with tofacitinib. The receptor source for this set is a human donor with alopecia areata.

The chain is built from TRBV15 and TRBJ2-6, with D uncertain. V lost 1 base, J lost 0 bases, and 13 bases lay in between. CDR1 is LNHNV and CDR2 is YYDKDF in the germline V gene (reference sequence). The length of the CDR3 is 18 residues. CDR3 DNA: TGTGCCACCAGCAGAGTGCGGAGCAAGTTCTCTGGGGCCAACGTCCTGACTTTC. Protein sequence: CATSRVRSKFSGANVLTF.

The CDR3 sequence is CSVEDRAGEKLFF. The CDR3 bases are TGCAGCGTTGAGGACAGGGCAGGGGAAAAACTGTTTTTT. The chain has TRBV29-1 and TRBJ1-4; TRBD1 agrees at 8 bases. After removal of 3 bases from V and 8 bases from J, the junction contained 5 bases not matched to a gene. The CDR3 runs 13 residues. Germline V CDR1 and CDR2: SQVTM, ANQGSEA.

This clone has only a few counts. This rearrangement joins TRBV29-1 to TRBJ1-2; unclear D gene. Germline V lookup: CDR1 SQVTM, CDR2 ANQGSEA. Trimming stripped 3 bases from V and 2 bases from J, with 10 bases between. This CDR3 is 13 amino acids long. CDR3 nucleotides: TGCAGCGTTGAGGGCAGGACCAACTATGGCTACACCTTC. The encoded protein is CSVEGRTNYGYTF.

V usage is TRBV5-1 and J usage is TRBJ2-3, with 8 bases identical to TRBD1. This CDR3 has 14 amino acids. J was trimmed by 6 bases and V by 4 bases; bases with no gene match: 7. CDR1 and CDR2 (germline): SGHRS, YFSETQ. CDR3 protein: CASSIGRDRDTQYF. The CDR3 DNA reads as TGCGCCAGCAGCATCGGACGGGACAGGGATACGCAGTATTTT.

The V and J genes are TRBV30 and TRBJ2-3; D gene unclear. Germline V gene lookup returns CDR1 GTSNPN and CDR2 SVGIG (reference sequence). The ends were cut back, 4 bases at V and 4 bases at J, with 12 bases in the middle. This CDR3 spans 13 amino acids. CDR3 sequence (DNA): TGTGCCTGGACCAGGAAAGGGCCAGATACGCAGTATTTT. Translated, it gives CAWTRKGPDTQYF.

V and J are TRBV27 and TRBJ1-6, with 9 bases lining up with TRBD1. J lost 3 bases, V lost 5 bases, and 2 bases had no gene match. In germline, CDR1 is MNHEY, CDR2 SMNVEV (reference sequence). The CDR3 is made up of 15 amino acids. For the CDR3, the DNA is TGTGCCAGCAGTACGGGACAGGGCTATAATTCACCCCTCCACTTT. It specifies CASSTGQGYNSPLHF.

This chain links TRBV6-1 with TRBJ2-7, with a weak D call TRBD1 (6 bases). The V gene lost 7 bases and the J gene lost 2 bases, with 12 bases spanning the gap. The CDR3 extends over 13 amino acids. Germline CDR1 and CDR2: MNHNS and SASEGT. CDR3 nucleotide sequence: TGTGCCAGCACCGGACAGAGCACCTACGAGCAGTACTTC. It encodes CASTGQSTYEQYF.

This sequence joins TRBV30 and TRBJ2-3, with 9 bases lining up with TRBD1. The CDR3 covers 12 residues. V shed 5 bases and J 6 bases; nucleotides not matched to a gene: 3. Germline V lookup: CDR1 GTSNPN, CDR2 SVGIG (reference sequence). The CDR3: CAWFGQGDTQYF. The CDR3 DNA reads TGTGCCTGGTTTGGACAGGGGGATACGCAGTATTTT.

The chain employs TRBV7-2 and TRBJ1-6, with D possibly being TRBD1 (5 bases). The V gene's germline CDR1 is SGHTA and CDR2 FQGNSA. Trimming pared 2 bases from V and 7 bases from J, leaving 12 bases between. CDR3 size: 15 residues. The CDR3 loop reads CASSLLGTSNSPLHF. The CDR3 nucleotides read TGTGCCAGCAGCTTACTGGGGACTTCAAATTCACCCCTCCACTTT.

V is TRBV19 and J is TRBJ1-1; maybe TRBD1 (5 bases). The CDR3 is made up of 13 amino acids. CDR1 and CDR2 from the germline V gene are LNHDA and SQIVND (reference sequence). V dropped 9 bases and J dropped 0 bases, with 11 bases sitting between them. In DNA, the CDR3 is TGTGCCAGCATAGACAGATTGAACACTGAAGCTTTCTTT. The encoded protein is CASIDRLNTEAFF.

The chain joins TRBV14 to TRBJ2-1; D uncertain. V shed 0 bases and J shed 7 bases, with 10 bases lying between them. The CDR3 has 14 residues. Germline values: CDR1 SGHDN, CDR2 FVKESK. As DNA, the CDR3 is TGTGCCAGCAGCCAAGAGAACCACCCAAATGAGCAGTTCTTC. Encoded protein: CASSQENHPNEQFF.

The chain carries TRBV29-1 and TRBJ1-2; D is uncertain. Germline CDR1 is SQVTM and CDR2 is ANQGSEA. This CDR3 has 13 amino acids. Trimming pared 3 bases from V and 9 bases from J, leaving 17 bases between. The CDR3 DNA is TGCAGCGTTGACGCCCCCCGAGACAAGAGCTACACCTTC. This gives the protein CSVDAPRDKSYTF.

CDR3 sequence: CSVRQGANEQFF. The CDR3 coding sequence is TGCAGCGTTCGACAGGGGGCGAATGAGCAGTTCTTC. V is TRBV29-1 and J is TRBJ2-1; 10 positions agree with TRBD1. J was trimmed by 7 bases and V by 5 bases; bases with no gene match: 2. The germline V gene encodes CDR1 SQVTM and CDR2 ANQGSEA. The CDR3 runs to 12 residues.

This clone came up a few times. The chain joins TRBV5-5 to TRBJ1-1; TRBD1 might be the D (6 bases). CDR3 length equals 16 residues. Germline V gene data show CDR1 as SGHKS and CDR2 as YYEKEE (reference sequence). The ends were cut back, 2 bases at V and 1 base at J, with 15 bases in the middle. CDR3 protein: CASSFYRVDPNTEAFF. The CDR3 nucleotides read TGTGCCAGCAGCTTCTACAGGGTTGATCCGAACACTGAAGCTTTCTTT.

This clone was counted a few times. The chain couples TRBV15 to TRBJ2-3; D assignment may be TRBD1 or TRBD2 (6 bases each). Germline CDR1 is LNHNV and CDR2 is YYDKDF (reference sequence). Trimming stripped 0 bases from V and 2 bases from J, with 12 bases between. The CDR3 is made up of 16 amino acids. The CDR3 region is CATSRDIWGATDTQYF. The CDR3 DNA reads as TGTGCCACCAGCAGAGATATTTGGGGGGCCACAGATACGCAGTATTTT.

CDR3 bases: TGTGCCTGGAGTCTACAGGGGAACACTGAAGCTTTCTTT. The encoded protein is CAWSLQGNTEAFF. J is TRBJ1-1 and V is TRBV30, with D maybe TRBD1 (6 bases). The length of the CDR3 is 13 residues. The ends were cut back, 2 bases at V and 1 base at J, with 8 bases in the middle. Germline V CDR1 and CDR2: GTSNPN, SVGIG (reference sequence).

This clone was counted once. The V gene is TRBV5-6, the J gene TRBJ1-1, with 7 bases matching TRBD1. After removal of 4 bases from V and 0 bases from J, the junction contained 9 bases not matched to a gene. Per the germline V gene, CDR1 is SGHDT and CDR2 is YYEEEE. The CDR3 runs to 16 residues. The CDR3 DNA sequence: TGTGCCAGCAGCATACGCGGGACAGTCATGAACACTGAAGCTTTCTTT. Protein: CASSIRGTVMNTEAFF.

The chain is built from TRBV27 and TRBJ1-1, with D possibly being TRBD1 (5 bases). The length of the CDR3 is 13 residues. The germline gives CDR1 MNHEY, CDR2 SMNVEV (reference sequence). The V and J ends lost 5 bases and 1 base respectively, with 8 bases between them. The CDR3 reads CASSRQPNTEAFF. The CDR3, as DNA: TGTGCCAGCAGTCGACAGCCGAACACTGAAGCTTTCTTT.

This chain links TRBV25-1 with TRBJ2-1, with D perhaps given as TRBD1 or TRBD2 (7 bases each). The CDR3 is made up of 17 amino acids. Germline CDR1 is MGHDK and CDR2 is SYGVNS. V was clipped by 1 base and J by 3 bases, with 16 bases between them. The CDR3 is CASSESGGASRYNEQFF. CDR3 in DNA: TGTGCCAGCAGTGAATCAGGGGGGGCTAGCCGCTACAATGAGCAGTTCTTC.

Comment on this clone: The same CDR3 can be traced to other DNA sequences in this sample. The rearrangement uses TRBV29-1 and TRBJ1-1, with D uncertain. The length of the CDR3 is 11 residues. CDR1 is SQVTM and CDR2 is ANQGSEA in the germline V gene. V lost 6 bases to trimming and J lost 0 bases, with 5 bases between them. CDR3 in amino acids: CSVNVNTEAFF. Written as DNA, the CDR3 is TGCAGCGTCAACGTGAACACTGAAGCTTTCTTT.

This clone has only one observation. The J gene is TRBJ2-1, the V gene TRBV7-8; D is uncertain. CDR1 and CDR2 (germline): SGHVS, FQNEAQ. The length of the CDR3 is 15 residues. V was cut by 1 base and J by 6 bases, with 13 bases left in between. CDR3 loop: CASSLGWVSFNEQFF. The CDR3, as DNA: TGTGCCAGCAGCTTAGGTTGGGTCAGCTTCAATGAGCAGTTCTTC.